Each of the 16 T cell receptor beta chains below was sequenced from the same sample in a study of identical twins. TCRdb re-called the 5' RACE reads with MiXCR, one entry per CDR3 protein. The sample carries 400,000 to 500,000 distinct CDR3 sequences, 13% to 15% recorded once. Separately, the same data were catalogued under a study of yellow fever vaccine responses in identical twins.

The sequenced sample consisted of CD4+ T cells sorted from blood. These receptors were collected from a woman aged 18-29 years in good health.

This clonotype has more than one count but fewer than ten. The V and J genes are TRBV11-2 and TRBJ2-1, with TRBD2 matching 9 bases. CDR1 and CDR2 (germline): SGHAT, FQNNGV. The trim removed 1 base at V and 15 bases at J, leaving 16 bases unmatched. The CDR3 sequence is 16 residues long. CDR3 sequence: CASSLGGRGGAKEPFF. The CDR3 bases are TGTGCCAGCAGCTTAGGCGGGAGGGGGGGGGCCAAGGAACCGTTCTTC.

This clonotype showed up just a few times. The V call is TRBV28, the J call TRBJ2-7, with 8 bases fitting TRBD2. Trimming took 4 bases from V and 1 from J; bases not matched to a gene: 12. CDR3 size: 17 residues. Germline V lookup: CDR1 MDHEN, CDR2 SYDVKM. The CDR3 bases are TGTGCCAGCAGTTCGGCGGGGGGTGTAGGACAATCCTACGAGCAGTACTTC. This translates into CASSSAGGVGQSYEQYF.

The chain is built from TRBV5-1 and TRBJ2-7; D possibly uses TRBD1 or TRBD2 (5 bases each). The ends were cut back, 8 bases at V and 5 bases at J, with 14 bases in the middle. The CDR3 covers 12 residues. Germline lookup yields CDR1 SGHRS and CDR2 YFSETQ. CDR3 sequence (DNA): TGCGCCAGTAGAACCCTGGGGGACGAGCAGTACTTC. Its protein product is CASRTLGDEQYF.

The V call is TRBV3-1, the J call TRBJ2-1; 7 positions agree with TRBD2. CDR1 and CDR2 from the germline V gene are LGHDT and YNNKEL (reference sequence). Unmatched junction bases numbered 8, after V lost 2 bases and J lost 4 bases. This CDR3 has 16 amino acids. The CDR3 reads CASSQRTAGVYNEQFF. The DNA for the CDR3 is TGTGCCAGCAGCCAACGGACGGCGGGAGTGTACAATGAGCAGTTCTTC.

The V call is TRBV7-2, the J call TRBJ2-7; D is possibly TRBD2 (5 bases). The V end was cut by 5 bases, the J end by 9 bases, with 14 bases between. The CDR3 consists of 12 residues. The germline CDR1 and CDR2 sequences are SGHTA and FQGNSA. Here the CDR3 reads CASSHSGLGQYF. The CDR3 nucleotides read TGTGCCAGCAGCCACAGTGGACTCGGGCAGTACTTC.

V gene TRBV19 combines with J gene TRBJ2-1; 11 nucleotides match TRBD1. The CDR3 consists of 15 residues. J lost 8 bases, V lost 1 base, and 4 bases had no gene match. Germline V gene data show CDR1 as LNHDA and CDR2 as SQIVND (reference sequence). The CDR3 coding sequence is TGTGCCAGTAGTATAGGATGGACAGGGGGCGATGAGCAGTTCTTC. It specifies CASSIGWTGGDEQFF.

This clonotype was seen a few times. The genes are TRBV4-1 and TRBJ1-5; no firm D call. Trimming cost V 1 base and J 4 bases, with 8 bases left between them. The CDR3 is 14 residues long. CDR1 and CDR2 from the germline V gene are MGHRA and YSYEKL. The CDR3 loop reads CASSQGLLNQPQHF. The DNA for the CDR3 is TGCGCCAGCAGCCAAGGACTACTTAATCAGCCCCAGCATTTT.

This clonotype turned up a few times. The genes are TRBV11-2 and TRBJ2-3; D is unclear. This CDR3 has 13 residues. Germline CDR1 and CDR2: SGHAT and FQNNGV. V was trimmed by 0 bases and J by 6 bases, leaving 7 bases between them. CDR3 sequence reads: CASSLDVGDTQYF. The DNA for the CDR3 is TGTGCCAGCAGCTTAGATGTAGGGGATACGCAGTATTTT.

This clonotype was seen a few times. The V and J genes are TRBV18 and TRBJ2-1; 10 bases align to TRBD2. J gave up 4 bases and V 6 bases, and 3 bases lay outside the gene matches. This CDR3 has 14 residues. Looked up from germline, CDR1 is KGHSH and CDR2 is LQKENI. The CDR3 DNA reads TGTGCCAGCTCCCCAGCGGGGGGGTACAATGAGCAGTTCTTC. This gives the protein CASSPAGGYNEQFF. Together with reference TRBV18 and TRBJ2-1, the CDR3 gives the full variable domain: NAGVMQNPRHLVRRRGQEARLRCSPMKGHSHVYWYRQLPEEGLKFMVYLQKENIIDESGMPKERFSAEFPKEGPSILRIQQVVRGDSAAYFCASSPAGGYNEQFFGPGTRLTVL.

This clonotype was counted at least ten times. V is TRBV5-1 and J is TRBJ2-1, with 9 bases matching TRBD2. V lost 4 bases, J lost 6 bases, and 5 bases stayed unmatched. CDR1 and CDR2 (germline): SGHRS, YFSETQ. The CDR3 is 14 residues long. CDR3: CASSVTSGSNEQFF. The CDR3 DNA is TGCGCCAGCAGCGTGACTAGCGGATCCAATGAGCAGTTCTTC.

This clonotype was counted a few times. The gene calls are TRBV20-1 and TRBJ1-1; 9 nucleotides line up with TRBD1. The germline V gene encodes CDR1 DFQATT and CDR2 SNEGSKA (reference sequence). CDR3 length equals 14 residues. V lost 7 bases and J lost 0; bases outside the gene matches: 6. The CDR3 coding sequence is TGCAGTGAGGACAGGGGCGGAGTGAACACTGAAGCTTTCTTT. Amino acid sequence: CSEDRGGVNTEAFF.

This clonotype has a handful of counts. The DNA of the CDR3 is TGCAGTGCCATACAGGGTAACGGGGAGACCCAGTACTTC. Amino acid sequence: CSAIQGNGETQYF. The V call is TRBV20-1, the J call TRBJ2-5, with a tentative D call TRBD1 (6 bases). Germline CDR1 reads DFQATT; CDR2 reads SNEGSKA (reference sequence). Trimming removed 6 bases at V and 5 bases at J, with 16 bases between. The CDR3 totals 13 residues.

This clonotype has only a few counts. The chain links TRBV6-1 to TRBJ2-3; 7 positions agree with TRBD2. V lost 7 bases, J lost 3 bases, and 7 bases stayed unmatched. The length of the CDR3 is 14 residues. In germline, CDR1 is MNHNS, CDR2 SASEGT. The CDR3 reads CASNDWGGTDTQYF. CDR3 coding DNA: TGTGCCAGCAACGACTGGGGGGGAACAGATACGCAGTATTTT.

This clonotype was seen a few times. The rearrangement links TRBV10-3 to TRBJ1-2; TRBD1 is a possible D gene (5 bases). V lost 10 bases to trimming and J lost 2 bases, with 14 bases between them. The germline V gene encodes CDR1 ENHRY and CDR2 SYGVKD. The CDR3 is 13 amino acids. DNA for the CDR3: TGTGCCACCCACTTGGGGGTAAACTATGGCTACACCTTC. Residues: CATHLGVNYGYTF.

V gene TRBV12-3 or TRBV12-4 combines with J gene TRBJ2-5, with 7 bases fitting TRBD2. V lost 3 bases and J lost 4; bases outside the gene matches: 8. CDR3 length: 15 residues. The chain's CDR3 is CASSFGGPGGETQYF. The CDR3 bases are TGTGCCAGCAGTTTCGGAGGGCCGGGGGGAGAGACCCAGTACTTC.

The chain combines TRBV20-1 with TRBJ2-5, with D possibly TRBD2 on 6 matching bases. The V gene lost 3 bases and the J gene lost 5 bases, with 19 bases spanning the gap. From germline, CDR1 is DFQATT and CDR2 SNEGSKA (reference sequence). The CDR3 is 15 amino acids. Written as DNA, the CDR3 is TGCAGTGCTAGGCCGGGGGATTCCCCCGGGGAGACCCAGTACTTC. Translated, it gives CSARPGDSPGETQYF.